This T cell receptor (beta chain) originates from a study of blood T cell repertoires in COVID-19. Per the germline V gene, CDR1 is SNHLY and CDR2 is FYNNEI. The ends lost 1 base at V and 9 bases at J; junction bases unmatched: 7. There are 15 residues in the CDR3. The data were produced by immunoSEQ multiplex PCR, yet TCRdb's version contains in-frame clones alone and is incomplete. The sample lists 70,000 or so clones; 75% were seen once. The TCR originated in a man between 65 and 85 years old with acute or convalescent COVID-19. The chain uses TRBV2 and TRBJ2-1; 9 nucleotides line up with TRBD1. The sequenced sample consisted of peripheral blood. This chain's CDR3 is CASSEGATGGGEQFF. DNA for the CDR3: TGTGCCAGCAGTGAAGGTGCGACAGGGGGAGGTGAGCAGTTCTTC.